This T cell receptor (beta chain) was identified during a study of identical twins. Study-wide results and caveats: Its conclusions, products of cross-sectional statistical analysis, did not come from following the same donors. Abundant beta clonotypes from cord blood had fewer insertions, unlike memory repertoires, which showed none.

To note about this clonotype: The antigen is unknown.

The authors used template switching to add a universal primer site and gave cDNA unique molecular identifiers. TCRdb re-analysed the 5' RACE reads in MiXCR, keeping a single row per CDR3 protein. This sample has 1,800,000 or so distinct CDR3 sequences, with around 29% found just once. With 7 bases removed from V and 11 bases from J, the gap between germline ends came to 21 bases. From germline, CDR1 is SGHAT and CDR2 FQDESV (reference sequence). CDR3 length: 13 residues. Specimen: cord blood. The receptor was isolated from a newborn girl in good health. The V call is TRBV11-1, the J call TRBJ2-7, with D possibly called TRBD1 or TRBD2 (6 bases each). In DNA form, the CDR3 reads TGTGCCAGCACCTCAGACGGGGGCGCCTACGAGTACTTC. Its protein is CASTSDGGAYEYF.